A single sample gave rise to the 14 T cell receptor beta chains below, sequenced in a study of T cells in Graves' hyperthyroidism and ophthalmopathy. Regions amplified from RNA transcripts were the TCR beta CDR3 regions. The HTBI set primed first-round TCR CDR3 RT-PCR. TCRdb itself ran the multiplex PCR reads through MiXCR, one entry per CDR3 protein. Here the sample spans about 590,000 distinct CDR3 sequences, 15% to 19% being singletons. Sequencing was performed on blood. Receptors were obtained from a woman aged 25 to 45 with Graves' hyperthyroidism.

There are many counts of this clonotype. CDR3 amino acids: CASSPMGERYNEQFF. Here the CDR3 DNA reads TGTGCCAGCTCACCCATGGGGGAGAGATACAATGAGCAGTTCTTC. V gene TRBV18 combines with J gene TRBJ2-1; TRBD1 or TRBD2 may be the D gene (5 bases each). Germline V CDR1 and CDR2: KGHSH, LQKENI. The CDR3 consists of 15 residues. The germline V and J ends were trimmed by 3 bases and 4 bases, with 13 bases remaining between them.

This clonotype was observed many times. J is TRBJ1-4 and V is TRBV18, with D uncertain. Looked up from germline, CDR1 is KGHSH and CDR2 is LQKENI. Trimming removed 3 bases at V and 10 bases at J, with 6 bases between. The CDR3 is 11 residues long. CDR3 nucleotides: TGTGCCAGCTCACCGGGCGCAAAACTGTTTTTT. Translation gives CASSPGAKLFF.

This clonotype appeared many times. The chain combines TRBV9 with TRBJ1-1; D remains unclear. The CDR3 extends over 13 amino acids. The V and J ends lost 1 base and 3 bases respectively, with 7 bases between them. The V gene's germline CDR1 is SGDLS and CDR2 YYNGEE. CDR3 region: CASSVSGDTEAFF. The CDR3 nucleotides read TGTGCCAGCAGCGTATCTGGGGACACTGAAGCTTTCTTT.

This clonotype has a count of ten or more. The chain links TRBV20-1 to TRBJ2-3, with no clear D. The ends were cut back, 3 bases at V and 0 bases at J, with 10 bases in the middle. In germline, CDR1 is DFQATT, CDR2 SNEGSKA (reference sequence). The CDR3 contains 14 residues. The CDR3 DNA reads as TGCAGTGCTAGGCTGCATACTAGCACAGATACGCAGTATTTT. This sequence encodes CSARLHTSTDTQYF.

This chain uses TRBV6-2 or TRBV6-3 with TRBJ1-1; 8 bases line up with TRBD1. CDR3 length: 15 residues. From germline, CDR1 is MNHEY and CDR2 SVGEGT. V was pared by 6 bases and J by 3 bases, with 9 bases of the junction left unmatched. The CDR3 here is CASSPGDRRDTEAFF. CDR3 DNA: TGTGCCAGCAGCCCCGGGGACAGGAGGGACACTGAAGCTTTCTTT.

This clonotype was seen at least ten times. This chain links TRBV6-1 with TRBJ2-1; 9 bases fit TRBD2. The junction had 7 bases not matched to a gene; V was cut back by 7 bases and J by 6 bases. The CDR3 consists of 14 residues. CDR1 is MNHNS and CDR2 is SASEGT in the germline V gene. CDR3 nucleotide sequence: TGTGCCAGCACATATAGCGGGAGTGTCAATGAGCAGTTCTTC. Its translation is CASTYSGSVNEQFF.

The chain carries TRBV20-1 and TRBJ2-1; 12 bases match TRBD2. Germline assignment: CDR1 DFQATT and CDR2 SNEGSKA (reference sequence). The V gene end was trimmed by 0 bases and the J gene end by 10 bases; junction bases not matched to a gene: 4. The CDR3 runs 14 residues. The CDR3 DNA is TGCAGTGCTAGAGATATCCTAGCGGGGGGGGAGCAGTTCTTC. Translated, it gives CSARDILAGGEQFF.

This clonotype was seen at least ten times. The CDR3 spells CASKTGGTDTQYF. The CDR3 coding sequence is TGTGCCAGCAAAACAGGGGGCACAGATACGCAGTATTTT. The rearrangement uses TRBV28 and TRBJ2-3; 7 positions agree with TRBD1. The CDR3 loop spans 13 amino acids. From germline, CDR1 is MDHEN and CDR2 SYDVKM. Trimming at V came to 7 bases and at J to 1 base, leaving 2 bases not matched to a gene.

This clonotype was detected many times. The rearrangement uses TRBV20-1 and TRBJ2-5, with TRBD2 identical over 11 bases. The CDR3 extends over 17 amino acids. Trimming cost V 6 bases and J 5 bases; bases outside gene matches: 17. From germline, CDR1 is DFQATT and CDR2 SNEGSKA (reference sequence). CDR3 protein: CSANVLAGALHYETQYF. The CDR3 DNA reads TGCAGTGCCAACGTACTAGCGGGAGCCCTCCACTATGAGACCCAGTACTTC.

The rearrangement joins TRBV7-9 to TRBJ1-1, with a tentative D call TRBD1 (5 bases). In germline, CDR1 is SEHNR, CDR2 FQNEAQ (reference sequence). The CDR3 runs 14 residues. The V and J ends lost 3 bases and 1 base respectively, with 9 bases between them. CDR3 nucleotide sequence: TGTGCCAGCAGCTTTGGGGACCGGAACACTGAAGCTTTCTTT. Translating it yields CASSFGDRNTEAFF.

The chain links TRBV12-3 or TRBV12-4 to TRBJ2-2, with D uncertain. With 6 bases removed from V and 8 bases from J, the gap between germline ends came to 4 bases. This CDR3 region has 10 residues. The CDR3 DNA reads TGTGCCAGCAGCCCGGGGGAGCTGTTTTTT. Protein product: CASSPGELFF.

The chain is built from TRBV29-1 and TRBJ1-1; no definite D call. Germline CDR1 and CDR2: SQVTM and ANQGSEA. Trimming left V 1 base short and J 3 bases short, with 15 bases between. The CDR3 runs 15 residues. The CDR3 sequence is CSVEVGGDRDTEAFF. DNA for the CDR3: TGCAGCGTTGAAGTGGGTGGGGATCGGGACACTGAAGCTTTCTTT.

This sequence joins TRBV4-3 and TRBJ1-5; TRBD1 is a possible D gene (5 bases). CDR1 is LGHNA and CDR2 is YSLEER in the germline V gene. The CDR3 loop spans 13 amino acids. The V end lost 1 base, the J end lost 16 bases, and 17 bases lay between the germline ends. In nucleotides, the CDR3 is TGCGCCAGCAGCCAAGCGGATGGGGCCAGGAAACATTTT. Translating gives CASSQADGARKHF.

In this sample, this clonotype turned up once. A single base separates this from a much larger clone, so it may be a read error. The genes are TRBV3-1 and TRBJ1-2; D is ambiguous. CDR1 and CDR2 from the germline V gene are LGHDT and YNNKEL (reference sequence). CDR3 length: 16 amino acids. Trimming removed 0 bases from V and 0 bases from J, with 11 bases in between. CDR3 sequence reads: CASSQDVIATNYGYTF. The CDR3 bases are TGTGCCAGCAGCCAAGATGTGATCGCGACTAACTATGGCTACACCTTC.